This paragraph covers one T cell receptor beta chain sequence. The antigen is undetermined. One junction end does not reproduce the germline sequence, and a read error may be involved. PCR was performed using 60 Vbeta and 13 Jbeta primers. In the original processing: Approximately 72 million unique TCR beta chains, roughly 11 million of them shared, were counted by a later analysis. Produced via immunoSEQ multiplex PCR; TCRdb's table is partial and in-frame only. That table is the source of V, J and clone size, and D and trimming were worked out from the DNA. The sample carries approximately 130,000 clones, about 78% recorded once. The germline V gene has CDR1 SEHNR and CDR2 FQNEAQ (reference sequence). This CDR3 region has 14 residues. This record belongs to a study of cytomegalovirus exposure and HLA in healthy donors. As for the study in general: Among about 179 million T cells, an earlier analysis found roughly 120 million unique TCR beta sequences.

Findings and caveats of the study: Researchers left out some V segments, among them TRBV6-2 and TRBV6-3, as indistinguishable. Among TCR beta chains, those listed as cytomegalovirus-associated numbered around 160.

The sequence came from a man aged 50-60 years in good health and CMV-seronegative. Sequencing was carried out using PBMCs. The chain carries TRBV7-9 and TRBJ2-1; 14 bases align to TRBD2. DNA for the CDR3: TGTGCCAGCAGCCCACGGACTAGCGGGAGGATCCCGATCTTC. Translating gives CASSPRTSGRIPIF.